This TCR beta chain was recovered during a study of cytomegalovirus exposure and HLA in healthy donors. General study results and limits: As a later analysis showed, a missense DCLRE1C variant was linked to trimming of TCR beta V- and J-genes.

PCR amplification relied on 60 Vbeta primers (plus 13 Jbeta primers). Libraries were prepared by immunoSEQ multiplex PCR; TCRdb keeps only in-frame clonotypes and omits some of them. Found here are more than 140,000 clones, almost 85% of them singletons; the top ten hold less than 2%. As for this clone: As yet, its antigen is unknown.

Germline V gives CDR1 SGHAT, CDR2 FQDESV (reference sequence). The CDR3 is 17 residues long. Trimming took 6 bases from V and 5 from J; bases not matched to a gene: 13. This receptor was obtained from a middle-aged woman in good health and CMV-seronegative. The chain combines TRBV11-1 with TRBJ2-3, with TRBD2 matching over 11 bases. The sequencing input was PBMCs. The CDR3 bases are TGTGCCAGCAGTCAATTGGGTACTAGCGGGAGTCGAGATACGCAGTATTTT. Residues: CASSQLGTSGSRDTQYF. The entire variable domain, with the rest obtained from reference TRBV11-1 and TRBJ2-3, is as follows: EAEVAQSPRYKITEKSQAVAFWCDPISGHATLYWYRQILGQGPELLVQFQDESVVDDSQLPKDRFSAERLKGVDSTLKIQPAELGDSAMYLCASSQLGTSGSRDTQYFGPGTRLTVL.